The T cell receptor (beta chain) under discussion was sequenced for a study of T cell repertoires in cytomegalovirus infection. Background on the study: Recently identified HLA-C-restricted CMV epitopes were among the peptides used. A matching HLA type, together with CMV infection, was signaled by public TCR beta signatures. Findings of the study overall: Within the response measured ex vivo, HLA-C-restricted CMV-specific TCR beta clonotypes were dominant.

This CDR3 region has 14 residues. Between the trimmed V and J ends, which lost 0 bases and 7 bases, there was a span of 8 bases. CDR1 is SGHNT and CDR2 is YYREEE in the germline V gene (reference sequence). Using its own MiXCR run on the reads, TCRdb lists one record per CDR3 protein. The sample has under 150,000 distinct CDR3 sequences; more than 30% are singletons. As for this clonotype: The target antigen is unknown.

This sequence was found in a human donor in good health (CMV status not recorded). Some clones in this sample may be carry-over from other donors' samples. This sample comprised CD8+ T cells from cultured PBMCs, obtained from culture after CMV antigen stimulation. V is TRBV5-4 and J is TRBJ1-6; D ambiguous. The CDR3 reads CASSLGGSNSPLHF. In DNA form, the CDR3 reads TGTGCCAGCAGCTTGGGGGGTTCCAATTCACCCCTCCACTTT.